This TCR beta chain emerged from a study of blood T cell repertoires in COVID-19. The CDR3 has 12 residues. CDR1 is SNHLY, CDR2 FYNNEI, per germline. The V end was cut by 7 bases, the J end by 3 bases, with 10 bases between. Original data processing: Amplified reference gene primers provided the basis for estimating nucleated cell counts. Method: immunoSEQ multiplex PCR; TCRdb's copy keeps in-frame clones and lacks some. The V and J calls and the clone size are those of that table, but D and trimming were determined from the DNA. Of approximately 25,000 clones listed, 72% are singletons. This clone was detected only a few times.

The source material was peripheral blood. The chain recombines TRBV2 with TRBJ2-7; D is unresolved. The receptor's source is a woman older than 75 with acute or convalescent COVID-19. The chain's CDR3 is CASTYPVYEQYF. The CDR3 bases are TGTGCCAGCACCTACCCGGTCTACGAGCAGTACTTC.